This T cell receptor (beta chain) was captured in a study of Tregs in tolerant kidney transplant recipients. Repertoires were generated with immunoSEQ multiplex PCR, while TCRdb's copy carries only in-frame clones and drops some. The sample has roughly 53,000 clones. The V gene's germline CDR1 is SGHRS and CDR2 YFSETQ. V trimming: 4 bases; J trimming: 1 base; junction bases outside the gene matches: 8. This CDR3 has 15 residues. Comments on this clone: Coverage ceases 3 residues before the CDR3 finishes, and the germline J gene fills in the end.

This TCR derives from a human donor who received a combined kidney and bone marrow transplant. The gene calls are TRBV5-1 and TRBJ2-7; 7 nucleotides agree with TRBD1. The material was CD4+ T cells from blood, obtained before the transplant. The CDR3 here is CASSLSTGMSYEQYF. The part of the CDR3 DNA that was read is TGCGCCAGCAGCCTCTCGACAGGGATGTCCTACGAG.